This T cell receptor beta chain was identified during a study of cytomegalovirus exposure and HLA in healthy donors. Across the whole study: Genotyping of roughly 400 donors showed that roughly 83% belonged to the Caucasian-associated ancestry cluster.

The CDR3 loop spans 14 amino acids. Germline lookup yields CDR1 SEHNR and CDR2 FQNEAQ (reference sequence). Trimming left V 8 bases short and J 2 bases short, with 14 bases between. This clone was recorded a few times. Vbeta (60) and Jbeta (13) primers were used in the PCR. Assay: immunoSEQ multiplex PCR; the TCRdb copy retains only in-frame clones and omits some. The profile shows more than 200,000 clones, roughly 80% of them singletons. Input material: PBMCs. The J gene is TRBJ2-3, the V gene TRBV7-9; no firm D call. The receptor comes from a man in his forties in good health and CMV-seronegative. The CDR3 DNA sequence: TGTGCCAGCGCCCGTTCCGCACTCACAGATACGCAGTATTTT. It translates to CASARSALTDTQYF.